This TCR beta chain was sequenced in a study of T cells in Graves' hyperthyroidism and ophthalmopathy. General study points: Onset of ophthalmopathy came a median 6.5 months after the model predicted it. The majority of expanded thyroid clonotypes above 0.001 also appeared in blood.

V lost 0 bases and J 14 bases, leaving 17 bases between the germline ends. CDR1 is SEHNR, CDR2 FQNEAQ, per germline (reference sequence). The CDR3 covers 14 residues. The investigators amplified TCR beta CDR3 regions from RNA transcripts. HTBI primers drove first-round RT-PCR of the TCR CDR3. TCRdb passed the multiplex PCR reads through MiXCR, listing each CDR3 protein once. The data contain about 540,000 distinct CDR3 sequences, 46% of them singletons. Exclusions: uncontrolled infection, other autoimmune disease, pregnancy, lactation. About this clonotype: The target antigen is unknown.

The genes are TRBV7-9 and TRBJ1-5, with a weak D call TRBD1 (6 bases). What was sequenced was peripheral blood or thyroid tissue (not recorded which). This clonotype originated in a woman aged 18-29 years with Graves' hyperthyroidism. CDR3 DNA sequence: TGTGCCAGCAGCTTAGCGTCAGGGGTAGCCTACGAGCATTTT. It yields the protein CASSLASGVAYEHF. Variable domain in full (rest from reference TRBV7-9 and TRBJ1-5): DTGVSQNPRHKITKRGQNVTFRCDPISEHNRLYWYRQTLGQGPEFLTYFQNEAQLEKSRLLSDRFSAERPKGSFSTLEIQRTEQGDSAMYLCASSLASGVAYEHFGDGTRLSIL.